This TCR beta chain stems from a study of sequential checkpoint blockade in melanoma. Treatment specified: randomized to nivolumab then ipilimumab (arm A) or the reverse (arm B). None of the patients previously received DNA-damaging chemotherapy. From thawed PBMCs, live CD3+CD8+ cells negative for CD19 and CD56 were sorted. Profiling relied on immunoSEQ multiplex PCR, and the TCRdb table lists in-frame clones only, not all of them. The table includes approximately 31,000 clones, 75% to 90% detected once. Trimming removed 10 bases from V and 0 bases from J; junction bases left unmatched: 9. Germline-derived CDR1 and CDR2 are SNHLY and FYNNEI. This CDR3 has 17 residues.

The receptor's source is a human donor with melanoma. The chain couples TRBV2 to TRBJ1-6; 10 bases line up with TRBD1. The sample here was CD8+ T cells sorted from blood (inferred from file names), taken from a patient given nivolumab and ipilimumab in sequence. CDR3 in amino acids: CATKTGGRSSYNSPLHF. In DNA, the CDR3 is TGTGCCACTAAGACAGGGGGCCGTAGCTCCTATAATTCACCCCTCCACTTT.